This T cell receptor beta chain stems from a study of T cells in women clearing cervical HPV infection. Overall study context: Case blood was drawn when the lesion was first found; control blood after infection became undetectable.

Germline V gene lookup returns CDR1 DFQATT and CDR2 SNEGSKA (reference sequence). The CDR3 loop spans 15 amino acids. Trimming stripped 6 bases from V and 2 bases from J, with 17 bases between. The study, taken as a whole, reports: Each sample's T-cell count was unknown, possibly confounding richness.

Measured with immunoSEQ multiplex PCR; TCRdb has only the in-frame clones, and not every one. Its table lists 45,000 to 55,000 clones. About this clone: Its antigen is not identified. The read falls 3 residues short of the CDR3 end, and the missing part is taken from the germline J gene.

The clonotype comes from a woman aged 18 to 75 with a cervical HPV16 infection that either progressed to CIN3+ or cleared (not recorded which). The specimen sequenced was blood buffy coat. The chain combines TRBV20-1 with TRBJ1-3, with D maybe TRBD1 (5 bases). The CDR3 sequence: CSAQDPLGPGNTIYF. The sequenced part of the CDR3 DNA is TGCAGTGCACAGGACCCCCTCGGCCCTGGAAACACC.